These 27 T cell receptor beta chains were all obtained from the same sample, sequenced in a study of blood T cell repertoires in COVID-19. Libraries were prepared by immunoSEQ multiplex PCR; TCRdb keeps only in-frame clonotypes and omits some of them. The sample shows 200,000 to 250,000 clones, approximately 80% of them seen only once. Sequencing was done on a sample of peripheral blood. Every receptor here comes from an elderly woman with acute or convalescent COVID-19.

The CDR3 protein is CASRPQSEKLFF. The CDR3, as DNA: TGTGCAAGTCGCCCCCAGTCAGAAAAACTGTTTTTT. The chain combines TRBV12-2 with TRBJ1-4; TRBD1 reflects the table's D call only, with no check against the DNA. TRBV12-2 represents a pseudogene. CDR3 length: 12 residues.

This clone appeared a few times. The chain recombines TRBV27 with TRBJ1-2, with no clear D. The germline V gene encodes CDR1 MNHEY and CDR2 SMNVEV (reference sequence). With 4 bases removed from V and 1 base from J, the gap between germline ends came to 7 bases. This CDR3 spans 13 amino acids. In nucleotides, the CDR3 is TGTGCCAGCAGTTACGACATTAACTATGGCTACACCTTC. This codes for CASSYDINYGYTF.

The rearrangement uses TRBV30 and TRBJ2-1; 9 bases are shared with TRBD2. V was pared by 1 base and J by 2 bases, with 3 bases of the junction left unmatched. CDR3 size: 15 residues. Germline lookup yields CDR1 GTSNPN and CDR2 SVGIG (reference sequence). The CDR3 here is CAWSGLAGTYNEQFF. CDR3 bases: TGTGCCTGGAGTGGCCTAGCGGGAACCTACAATGAGCAGTTCTTC.

The chain uses TRBV13 and TRBJ1-3, with TRBD1 matching 10 bases. The CDR3 runs to 18 residues. The V gene end was trimmed by 5 bases and the J gene end by 1 base; junction bases not matched to a gene: 11. Germline V lookup: CDR1 PRHDT, CDR2 FYEKMQ (reference sequence). The CDR3 DNA reads as TGTGCCAGCAGCACCAGACAGGGGGCATATTCATCTGGAAACACCATATATTTT. As protein: CASSTRQGAYSSGNTIYF.

The rearrangement links TRBV30 to TRBJ2-2, with D perhaps matching TRBD2 (6 bases). This CDR3 comprises 15 residues. The ends were cut back, 1 base at V and 3 bases at J, with 12 bases in the middle. Germline CDR1 is GTSNPN and CDR2 is SVGIG (reference sequence). Here the CDR3 reads CAWSGPSVDTGELFF. CDR3 sequence (DNA): TGTGCCTGGAGTGGGCCTAGCGTAGACACCGGGGAGCTGTTTTTT.

The DNA of the CDR3 is TGTGCCAGCAGTCCGAGACAGGGCCCCTGGTTTATGGAGCAGTACTTC. This encodes CASSPRQGPWFMEQYF. This chain connects TRBV27 to TRBJ2-7; TRBD1 agrees at 7 bases. V gave up 5 bases and J gave up 7 bases; unmatched junction bases: 17. The CDR3 has 16 amino acids. Germline CDR1 MNHEY, CDR2 SMNVEV (reference sequence).

The chain combines TRBV16 with TRBJ1-1; D is ambiguous. The CDR3 is made up of 15 amino acids. V was clipped by 4 bases and J by 3 bases, with 15 bases between them. Germline values: CDR1 KGHSY, CDR2 FQNENV. CDR3: CASSPLARADTEAFF. The CDR3 bases are TGTGCCAGCAGCCCCTTGGCGAGGGCGGACACTGAAGCTTTCTTT.

In this sample, this clone turned up a few times. The chain couples TRBV9 to TRBJ2-3, with a weak D call TRBD1 (5 bases). The CDR3 extends over 16 amino acids. V lost 3 bases and J lost 1, with 15 bases in between. Germline lookup yields CDR1 SGDLS and CDR2 YYNGEE. The CDR3 sequence is CASSEGQGWGTDTQYF. CDR3 sequence (DNA): TGTGCCAGCAGCGAGGGGCAGGGATGGGGCACAGATACGCAGTATTTT.

V usage is TRBV7-9 and J usage is TRBJ2-2, with D possibly matching TRBD2 (5 bases). CDR1 is SEHNR, CDR2 FQNEAQ, per germline (reference sequence). The CDR3 sequence is 15 residues long. V lost 1 base and J 3 bases, leaving 9 bases between the germline ends. CDR3 in DNA: TGTGCCAGCAGCTTAGGAGACGGGGACACCGGGGAGCTGTTTTTT. Protein sequence: CASSLGDGDTGELFF.

The rearrangement links TRBV6-6 to TRBJ1-6; D gene uncertain. Trimming took 2 bases from V and 8 from J, leaving 7 bases between them. From germline, CDR1 is MNHNY and CDR2 SVGAGI (reference sequence). The CDR3 spans 13 residues. This chain's CDR3 is CASSYVEDSPLHF. CDR3 DNA: TGTGCCAGCAGTTACGTCGAGGATTCACCCCTCCACTTT.

This sequence joins TRBV6-1 and TRBJ2-5; TRBD1 is a possible D gene (6 bases). The CDR3 runs 18 residues. Trimming took off 0 bases at V and 5 bases at J, with 22 bases between the two ends. Germline V gives CDR1 MNHNS, CDR2 SASEGT. The CDR3 coding sequence is TGTGCCAGCAGTGAAGCGCTTCATGGGCAGGGGAAGACGGAGACCCAGTACTTC. Amino acids: CASSEALHGQGKTETQYF.

The chain employs TRBV20-1 and TRBJ2-1; D is uncertain. This CDR3 region has 14 residues. Germline V gene sequence: CDR1 DFQATT, CDR2 SNEGSKA (reference sequence). V was shortened by 3 bases and J by 0 bases, with 9 bases between the two germline ends. The CDR3 nucleotides read TGCAGTGCTAGTTACACCACCTCCTACAATGAGCAGTTCTTC. The encoded protein is CSASYTTSYNEQFF.

The chain combines TRBV19 with TRBJ1-5; D gene uncertain. The germline V gene encodes CDR1 LNHDA and CDR2 SQIVND (reference sequence). The CDR3 loop spans 11 amino acids. The V gene lost 5 bases and the J gene lost 12 bases, with 11 bases spanning the gap. CDR3 protein: CASSLRLHQHF. The CDR3, as DNA: TGTGCCAGTAGTCTCCGACTACACCAGCATTTT.

The count of this clone is one. This chain joins TRBV2 and TRBJ1-2; 10 nucleotides agree with TRBD1. Trimming removed 3 bases from V and 5 bases from J; junction bases left unmatched: 3. The germline CDR1 and CDR2 sequences are SNHLY and FYNNEI. CDR3 size: 14 residues. The CDR3 loop is CASSDGQGGYGYTF. The CDR3 bases are TGTGCCAGCAGTGATGGACAGGGGGGATATGGCTACACCTTC.

The rearrangement uses TRBV28 and TRBJ2-2; the match to TRBD2 covers 11 bases. The CDR3 has 18 amino acids. CDR1 MDHEN and CDR2 SYDVKM come from the germline V gene. The V segment lost 4 bases and the J segment 1 base; nucleotides outside the gene matches: 8. The CDR3 sequence: CASSSPGLAEGNTGELFF. DNA for the CDR3: TGTGCCAGCAGTTCACCGGGACTAGCGGAGGGGAACACCGGGGAGCTGTTTTTT.

The sample holds a few counts of this clone. The J gene is TRBJ1-2, the V gene TRBV7-9, with 9 positions matching TRBD1. Germline trimming cut 5 bases from V and 6 bases from J; bases unmatched to any gene: 4. Germline loops: CDR1 SEHNR, CDR2 FQNEAQ (reference sequence). This CDR3 comprises 13 residues. The CDR3 bases are TGTGCCAGCAGCCCCGGACAGGGGAATGGCTACACCTTC. It specifies CASSPGQGNGYTF.

This clone was seen just once. This chain joins TRBV7-3 and TRBJ2-5; TRBD1 aligns across 8 bases. The CDR3 contains 13 residues. V dropped 5 bases and J dropped 6; count of bases not matched to a gene: 5. Germline V gene sequence: CDR1 SGHTA, CDR2 FQGTGA. CDR3 region: CASSPDRDKTQYF. The CDR3 DNA reads TGTGCCAGCAGCCCGGACAGGGACAAGACCCAGTACTTC.

The chain carries TRBV6-6 and TRBJ1-2, with a possible D match to TRBD1 (6 bases). V lost 8 bases, J lost 6 bases, and 19 bases lay in between. Germline V gene data show CDR1 as MNHNY and CDR2 as SVGAGI (reference sequence). The CDR3 extends over 14 amino acids. In DNA form, the CDR3 reads TGTGCCAGCGGATCCAACCGGGACACTCATGGCTACACCTTC. Its translation: CASGSNRDTHGYTF.

The rearrangement joins TRBV20-1 to TRBJ2-7, with no clear D. This CDR3 has 11 residues. CDR1 and CDR2 (germline): DFQATT, SNEGSKA (reference sequence). Between the trimmed V and J ends, which lost 5 bases and 6 bases, there was a span of 11 bases. The CDR3 nucleotides are TGCAGTGCTGACTCGGTCGGCGAGCAGTACTTC. As protein: CSADSVGEQYF.

The CDR3, as DNA: TGTGCCAGCAGCCGCAATAGCGGGGGAGAGACCCAGTACTTC. It translates to CASSRNSGGETQYF. The chain recombines TRBV7-2 with TRBJ2-5; 9 bases line up with TRBD2. The CDR3 extends over 14 amino acids. Germline V gene lookup returns CDR1 SGHTA and CDR2 FQGNSA. V lost 5 bases to trimming and J lost 4 bases; unmatched junction nucleotides: 5.

The chain employs TRBV10-3 and TRBJ2-3; 8 bases fit TRBD2. Germline-derived CDR1 and CDR2 are ENHRY and SYGVKD. V lost 8 bases, J lost 1 base, and 11 bases stayed unmatched. This CDR3 has 16 amino acids. CDR3 DNA sequence: TGTGCCATCCGAGGGTACGGGGGGGGCGGCACAGATACGCAGTATTTT. Its translation: CAIRGYGGGGTDTQYF.

CDR3 protein: CASSLTSPYNEQFF. In nucleotides, the CDR3 is TGTGCCAGCAGCTTAACTAGCCCTTACAATGAGCAGTTCTTC. The chain employs TRBV7-2 and TRBJ2-1; D perhaps matches TRBD2 (6 bases). Trimming pared 2 bases from V and 4 bases from J, leaving 9 bases between. CDR1 and CDR2 (germline): SGHTA, FQGNSA. This CDR3 is 14 amino acids long. Full variable domain (outside the CDR3, taken from reference TRBV7-2 and TRBJ2-1): GAGVSQSPSNKVTEKGKDVELRCDPISGHTALYWYRQSLGQGLEFLIYFQGNSAPDKSGLPSDRFSAERTGGSVSTLTIQRTQQEDSAVYLCASSLTSPYNEQFFGPGTRLTVL.

The V gene is TRBV20-1, the J gene TRBJ1-1; no reliable D call. Germline CDR1 and CDR2: DFQATT and SNEGSKA (reference sequence). The CDR3 consists of 11 residues. Trimming removed 4 bases at V and 8 bases at J, with 11 bases between. CDR3 nucleotides: TGCAGTGCTACCGACCAGACAGAAGCTTTCTTT. Translating gives CSATDQTEAFF.

The chain carries TRBV9 and TRBJ2-5; a possible D gene is TRBD1 (5 bases). Germline V CDR1 and CDR2: SGDLS, YYNGEE. V was trimmed by 4 bases and J by 1 base, leaving 17 bases between them. This CDR3 has 16 residues. The CDR3 sequence is CASSPNGRGPQETQYF. CDR3 nucleotide sequence: TGTGCCAGCAGCCCAAACGGTAGGGGCCCCCAAGAGACCCAGTACTTC.

The chain is built from TRBV6-1 and TRBJ1-2; D is possibly TRBD1 (6 bases). This CDR3 spans 16 amino acids. The germline gives CDR1 MNHNS, CDR2 SASEGT. V dropped 0 bases and J dropped 2 bases, with 13 bases sitting between them. The CDR3 nucleotides are TGTGCCAGCAGTGAAGCGCTTCGGGGGGCCAACTATGGCTACACCTTC. Translated, it gives CASSEALRGANYGYTF.

This clone was seen only a few times. This chain joins TRBV11-2 and TRBJ2-3; no clear D gene. The germline gives CDR1 SGHAT, CDR2 FQNNGV. Trimming took off 3 bases at V and 6 bases at J, with 13 bases between the two ends. This CDR3 is 14 amino acids long. The DNA for the CDR3 is TGTGCCAGCAGCTTCTCGTCAGAATGGGATACGCAGTATTTT. It encodes CASSFSSEWDTQYF.

The chain joins TRBV11-2 to TRBJ1-2; 12 bases are shared with TRBD1. The CDR3 totals 16 residues. The germline gives CDR1 SGHAT, CDR2 FQNNGV. J gave up 8 bases and V 5 bases, and 12 bases lay outside the gene matches. The CDR3 region has the DNA TGTGCCAGCAGCGCACTCCCGGGACAGGGGGCGAGGGGCTACACCTTC. This codes for CASSALPGQGARGYTF.